Below are 24 T cell receptor beta chains sequenced from a single sample in a study of blood T cell repertoires in COVID-19. Libraries were prepared by immunoSEQ multiplex PCR; TCRdb keeps only in-frame clonotypes and omits some of them. The data hold about 98,000 clones, with roughly 82% observed a single time. Input material: peripheral blood. The receptor set was obtained from an elderly man with acute or convalescent COVID-19.

J is TRBJ1-5 and V is TRBV18, with D hard to call. The V gene's germline CDR1 is KGHSH and CDR2 LQKENI. This CDR3 comprises 15 residues. V lost 0 bases and J 3 bases, leaving 9 bases between the germline ends. The CDR3 is CASSPPGNVNQPQHF. The CDR3 DNA is TGTGCCAGCTCACCACCCGGTAATGTCAATCAGCCCCAGCATTTT.

Of note for this clone: At one boundary the junction diverges from the germline segment, which might be a read error. The V gene is TRBV27, the J gene TRBJ2-5; 8 nucleotides match TRBD2. The germline CDR1 and CDR2 sequences are MNHEY and SMNVEV (reference sequence). CDR3 length equals 16 residues. In nucleotides, the CDR3 is TGCGCCAGCAGTTTACCCGGGGGGGCCAGGGAAGAGACCCAGTACTTC. Translated: CASSLPGGAREETQYF.

This sequence joins TRBV15 and TRBJ1-1; TRBD1 agrees at 9 bases. The CDR3 is 14 residues long. Trimming removed 9 bases from V and 0 bases from J; junction bases left unmatched: 5. The V gene's germline CDR1 is LNHNV and CDR2 YYDKDF (reference sequence). CDR3 amino acids: CATGQGAMNTEAFF. The CDR3 DNA follows: TGTGCCACGGGACAGGGCGCTATGAACACTGAAGCTTTCTTT.

The chain employs TRBV7-2 and TRBJ1-5; D might be TRBD1 (5 bases). CDR1 SGHTA and CDR2 FQGNSA come from the germline V gene. This CDR3 has 15 residues. Trimming took 2 bases from V and 3 from J, leaving 11 bases between them. The CDR3 loop is CASSLNQGNNQPQHF. CDR3 nucleotides: TGTGCCAGCAGCTTAAACCAGGGTAACAATCAGCCCCAGCATTTT.

This chain uses TRBV11-2 with TRBJ2-7; tentatively, D is TRBD2 (6 bases). The CDR3 is made up of 15 amino acids. V was clipped by 5 bases and J by 5 bases, with 19 bases between them. Looked up from germline, CDR1 is SGHAT and CDR2 is FQNNGV. The CDR3 reads CASSLPRLVVHEQYF. The DNA of the CDR3 is TGTGCCAGCAGCCTTCCCCGACTAGTCGTCCACGAGCAGTACTTC.

The gene calls are TRBV5-4 and TRBJ2-4; the D gene is possibly TRBD2 (6 bases). V was trimmed by 3 bases and J by 6 bases, leaving 16 bases between them. CDR1 is SGHNT, CDR2 YYREEE, per germline (reference sequence). The CDR3 totals 15 residues. The chain's CDR3 is CASSSFGVSGNIQYF. The DNA for the CDR3 is TGTGCCAGCAGCTCCTTCGGAGTTAGCGGAAACATTCAGTACTTC.

The rearrangement links TRBV28 to TRBJ2-7; 9 bases line up with TRBD1. Germline loops: CDR1 MDHEN, CDR2 SYDVKM. CDR3 size: 16 residues. Unmatched junction bases numbered 16, after V lost 7 bases and J lost 6 bases. The CDR3 spells CASNPGPGTGRREQYF. The CDR3 DNA sequence: TGTGCCAGCAACCCTGGTCCTGGGACAGGGAGACGCGAGCAGTACTTC. Full variable domain (outside the CDR3, taken from reference TRBV28 and TRBJ2-7): DVKVTQSSRYLVKRTGEKVFLECVQDMDHENMFWYRQDPGLGLRLIYFSYDVKMKEKGDIPEGYSVSREKKERFSLILESASTNQTSMYLCASNPGPGTGRREQYFGPGTRLTVT.

The V call is TRBV7-8, the J call TRBJ1-1; D perhaps matches TRBD1 (5 bases). Germline V gene lookup returns CDR1 SGHVS and CDR2 FQNEAQ. The V end was cut by 6 bases, the J end by 4 bases, with 12 bases between. The CDR3 spans 13 residues. CDR3 sequence (DNA): TGTGCCAGCAGTCGGGCGGGGGGCACTGAAGCTTTCTTT. It specifies CASSRAGGTEAFF.

The chain links TRBV28 to TRBJ2-2; D call uncertain. The CDR3 sequence is 14 residues long. Germline V gene sequence: CDR1 MDHEN, CDR2 SYDVKM. V lost 5 bases and J 5 bases, leaving 12 bases between the germline ends. CDR3 nucleotides: TGTGCCAGCAGTCATCTAGGTAGGACCGGGGAGCTGTTTTTT. Residues: CASSHLGRTGELFF. Based on the CDR3 plus reference TRBV28 and TRBJ2-2, the full variable domain is DVKVTQSSRYLVKRTGEKVFLECVQDMDHENMFWYRQDPGLGLRLIYFSYDVKMKEKGDIPEGYSVSREKKERFSLILESASTNQTSMYLCASSHLGRTGELFFGEGSRLTVL.

This sequence joins TRBV6-2 or TRBV6-3 and TRBJ2-2; TRBD1 is a possible D gene (6 bases). Germline V gene data show CDR1 as MNHEY and CDR2 as SVGEGT. The CDR3 covers 15 residues. V was shortened by 2 bases and J by 6 bases, with 13 bases between the two germline ends. For the CDR3, the DNA is TGTGCCAGCAGTTACCCTTCGACAGGCCCCGGGGAGCTGTTTTTT. Its translation is CASSYPSTGPGELFF.

The J gene is TRBJ2-3, the V gene TRBV19; the match to TRBD2 covers 9 bases. Trimming cost V 5 bases and J 1 base; bases outside gene matches: 4. In germline, CDR1 is LNHDA, CDR2 SQIVND (reference sequence). CDR3 length: 15 amino acids. CDR3 in DNA: TGTGCCAGTAGTGCCCGGACTAGCGGCACAGATACGCAGTATTTT. It specifies CASSARTSGTDTQYF.

Remarks on this clone: At one end, the junction sequence differs from germline, possibly due to a read error. The V gene is TRBV7-2, the J gene TRBJ2-3, with 11 bases identical to TRBD1. CDR1 and CDR2 (germline): SGHTA, FQGNSA. This CDR3 comprises 13 residues. For the CDR3, the DNA is TGTGCCAGCAGGCCGTACACCGGGACAGGGGGAAATTTT. As protein: CASRPYTGTGGNF. The full variable domain, rest sourced from reference TRBV7-2 and TRBJ2-3, is GAGVSQSPSNKVTEKGKDVELRCDPISGHTALYWYRQSLGQGLEFLIYFQGNSAPDKSGLPSDRFSAERTGGSVSTLTIQRTQQEDSAVYLCASRPYTGTGGNFGPGTRLTVL.

The CDR3 reads CASSQEDRGMTGELFF. DNA for the CDR3: TGCGCCAGCAGCCAAGAGGATAGGGGGATGACCGGGGAGCTGTTTTTT. This chain uses TRBV4-3 with TRBJ2-2; perhaps TRBD1 as D (6 bases). V was trimmed by 0 bases and J by 5 bases, leaving 13 bases between them. The V gene's germline CDR1 is LGHNA and CDR2 YSLEER. The CDR3 has 16 amino acids.

The rearrangement joins TRBV5-4 to TRBJ1-1; 7 nucleotides align to TRBD1. This CDR3 is built from 14 residues. Losses at the gene ends were 5 bases for V and 3 bases for J; bases not matched to a gene: 7. Germline values: CDR1 SGHNT, CDR2 YYREEE (reference sequence). The CDR3 DNA follows: TGTGCCAGCAGTCGTACCCAGGGGGACACTGAAGCTTTCTTT. Its protein product is CASSRTQGDTEAFF.

The chain uses TRBV6-6 and TRBJ2-7; D possibly corresponds to TRBD1 (5 bases). The germline V and J ends were trimmed by 6 bases and 5 bases, with 11 bases remaining between them. The CDR3 runs to 12 residues. Germline values: CDR1 MNHNY, CDR2 SVGAGI (reference sequence). Here the CDR3 reads CASSPRVHEQYF. In nucleotides, the CDR3 is TGTGCCAGCAGCCCCAGGGTCCACGAGCAGTACTTC.

This clone was detected once. The chain employs TRBV4-3 and TRBJ2-1; a possible D gene is TRBD2 (5 bases). Trimming shortened V by 4 bases and J by 7 bases, and 8 bases separated the two germline ends. Per the germline V gene, CDR1 is LGHNA and CDR2 is YSLEER. CDR3 length: 12 residues. CDR3 in amino acids: CASSPGWNEQFF. CDR3 coding DNA: TGCGCCAGCAGCCCGGGGTGGAATGAGCAGTTCTTC.

A word on this clone: Other DNA sequences of this sample code for an identical CDR3. J is TRBJ1-1 and V is TRBV6-4, with a tentative D call TRBD1 (6 bases). The CDR3 runs 14 residues. V lost 0 bases to trimming and J lost 4 bases, with 9 bases between them. Germline assignment: CDR1 MRHNA and CDR2 SNTAGT. The CDR3 region is CASSDSSRGTEAFF. As DNA, the CDR3 is TGTGCCAGCAGTGACTCGAGCAGGGGCACTGAAGCTTTCTTT.

This clone was recorded once. The CDR3: CASKGTGENTEAFF. CDR3 coding DNA: TGTGCCAGCAAGGGGACAGGTGAGAACACTGAAGCTTTCTTT. The chain employs TRBV6-4 and TRBJ1-1, with 8 bases fitting TRBD1. This CDR3 contains 14 residues. V dropped 7 bases and J dropped 1; count of bases not matched to a gene: 5. Germline CDR1 and CDR2: MRHNA and SNTAGT.

V is TRBV18 and J is TRBJ1-1; D not resolved. The CDR3 totals 14 residues. V shed 3 bases and J shed 4 bases, with 12 bases lying between them. Per germline, CDR1 KGHSH and CDR2 LQKENI. This CDR3 reads CASSPGRAGTEAFF. The CDR3 coding sequence is TGTGCCAGCTCACCGGGGAGGGCAGGCACTGAAGCTTTCTTT.

This chain connects TRBV5-1 to TRBJ2-5, with 8 bases lining up with TRBD2. This CDR3 has 13 amino acids. Unmatched junction bases numbered 3, after V lost 4 bases and J lost 4 bases. Germline V gives CDR1 SGHRS, CDR2 YFSETQ. The CDR3 spells CASSPGTRETQYF. CDR3 bases: TGCGCCAGCAGCCCTGGGACTAGAGAGACCCAGTACTTC.

This chain connects TRBV7-2 to TRBJ1-4; D ambiguous. Germline V lookup: CDR1 SGHTA, CDR2 FQGNSA. Trimming removed 1 base at V and 7 bases at J, with 4 bases between. This CDR3 is 12 amino acids long. In DNA form, the CDR3 reads TGTGCCAGCAGCTTAGGGCCTGAAAAACTGTTTTTT. This codes for CASSLGPEKLFF.

The V call is TRBV29-1, the J call TRBJ1-1; D possibly corresponds to TRBD1 (6 bases). The germline gives CDR1 SQVTM, CDR2 ANQGSEA. The CDR3 length is 15 residues. Trimming pared 5 bases from V and 1 base from J, leaving 17 bases between. This chain's CDR3 is CSVFPRGAQNTEAFF. The CDR3 nucleotides are TGCAGCGTTTTCCCCAGGGGCGCCCAGAACACTGAAGCTTTCTTT.

The chain has TRBV5-1 and TRBJ2-7; D perhaps matches TRBD2 (5 bases). CDR1 SGHRS and CDR2 YFSETQ come from the germline V gene. Trimming removed 5 bases at V and 3 bases at J, with 15 bases between. The CDR3 runs to 14 residues. CDR3 region: CASRAGVGYYEQYF. The CDR3 nucleotides read TGCGCCAGCAGGGCCGGGGTGGGCTACTACGAGCAGTACTTC.

This clone was found a few times. This chain links TRBV7-9 with TRBJ2-7, with TRBD2 identical over 13 bases. With V trimmed by 1 base and J by 5 bases, 8 bases remained unmatched. The length of the CDR3 is 17 residues. Germline V gene sequence: CDR1 SEHNR, CDR2 FQNEAQ (reference sequence). CDR3 DNA: TGTGCCAGCAGCTTAGTTGGGTGGACTAGCGGGAGACACGAGCAGTACTTC. It yields the protein CASSLVGWTSGRHEQYF.